The clone carrying this T cell receptor (beta chain) was seen a handful of times. The antigen is not known. Donors sampled were nominally healthy, though unrecorded immune exposures were likely. This sample was taken from a study of cytomegalovirus exposure and HLA in healthy donors. V shed 0 bases and J shed 1 base, with 11 bases lying between them. Per germline, CDR1 SGHNT and CDR2 YYREEE (reference sequence). This CDR3 is 15 amino acids long. PCR used 60 Vbeta primers and 13 Jbeta primers. Clones were sequenced by immunoSEQ multiplex PCR, and TCRdb holds only the in-frame ones, with some missing. The sample has about 160,000 clones; 75% are singletons. General study results and limits: The authors confirmed in vitro that a few CMV-associated chains were specific for CMV antigens.

Sequencing was performed on PBMCs. This TCR was recovered from a male donor in good health and CMV-seronegative. The V call is TRBV5-4, the J call TRBJ2-7; D is possibly TRBD1 (6 bases). CDR3 nucleotide sequence: TGTGCCAGCAGCTTGGCGACCGGGACATCCTACGAGCAGTACTTC. This encodes CASSLATGTSYEQYF.